This T cell receptor (beta chain) was sequenced in a study of T cells in localized non-small cell lung cancer. Study-level points and caveats: Out of the top 100 tumor clones, a median around 56 were seen in adjacent lung. Uninvolved neighboring lung showed the greatest T cell clonality, exceeding tumor. Greater T cell density in blood accompanied longer overall survival.

The method was immunoSEQ multiplex PCR; TCRdb's version includes in-frame clones alone and lacks a portion of them. The sample yields tens of thousands of clones, about 88% seen once. As for this clone: What it binds is unknown.

Trimming left V 0 bases short and J 4 bases short, with 5 bases between. The CDR3 is made up of 12 amino acids. Germline-derived CDR1 and CDR2 are SGHDT and YYEEEE. The V gene is TRBV5-6, the J gene TRBJ2-7; D is unclear. The receptor was derived from a woman aged 40 to 75 with stage I squamous cell lung carcinoma. The sequenced sample was peripheral blood, obtained before any cancer treatment. DNA for the CDR3: TGTGCCAGCAGCTTGGCCTCGTACGAGCAGTACTTC. It codes for CASSLASYEQYF.